Described below is a single T cell receptor (beta chain) sequence and its context. Trimming took 3 bases from V and 2 from J, leaving 8 bases between them. The CDR3 is 13 amino acids. The data stem from a study of blood T cell repertoires in COVID-19. TCRdb keeps only in-frame clones here, not all; method: immunoSEQ multiplex PCR. This sample yields some 20,000 clones, of which over 65% are seen a single time; roughly 5.5% belongs to the top ten. The genes are TRBV12-3 or TRBV12-4 and TRBJ2-7; D is unresolved. The specimen was peripheral blood. The sequence was collected from a human donor in a cohort sampled during active COVID-19. Here the CDR3 reads CASSFGGPYEQYF. The DNA for the CDR3 is TGTGCCAGCAGTTTTGGCGGCCCCTACGAGCAGTACTTC.